This T cell receptor beta chain was captured by sequencing in a study of cytomegalovirus exposure and HLA in healthy donors. Study conclusions and caveats: Fewer N-insertions than the approximately 610-donor mean were reportedly shown by an Asian-associated ancestry cluster in a later analysis.

The PCR contained 60 Vbeta and 13 Jbeta primers. Some clones are missing from TCRdb's copy, which holds only in-frame ones; the method was immunoSEQ multiplex PCR. The repertoire holds about 90,000 clones, with roughly 63% as singletons. Germline V gene lookup returns CDR1 SEHNR and CDR2 FQNEAQ (reference sequence). There are 15 residues in the CDR3. V lost 5 bases, J lost 8 bases, and 16 bases lay in between. Nominal health characterized the donors when sampled, though unrecorded immune exposures were likely. Concerning this clone: Its target is not known.

Sequencing was performed on PBMCs. The sequence came from a woman aged 45-59 years in good health and CMV-seropositive. J is TRBJ1-6 and V is TRBV7-9; D remains ambiguous. The CDR3 DNA follows: TGTGCCAGCAGCCTCGGAGCGTTGGGTGATTCACCCCTCCACTTT. It yields the protein CASSLGALGDSPLHF.